This passage covers 27 T cell receptor beta chains from one sample sequenced in a study of cytotoxic CD8 clonotypes in ibrutinib-treated CLL. Using immunoSEQ multiplex PCR, the repertoire was profiled, and TCRdb retains in-frame clones only, with some absent. The sample contains approximately 120,000 clones, approximately 56% of which appear only once. The source material was PBMCs, sampled after 24 months of ibrutinib treatment. The receptor source for this set is a human donor with chronic lymphocytic leukemia.

The chain couples TRBV13 to TRBJ2-7; a weak D match, TRBD2 (5 bases). CDR1 is PRHDT, CDR2 FYEKMQ, per germline (reference sequence). Trimming stripped 4 bases from V and 6 bases from J, with 13 bases between. This CDR3 has 13 amino acids. The CDR3 DNA is TGTGCCAGCAGCTCCACGGGGATTGGCGAGCAGTACTTC. As protein: CASSSTGIGEQYF.

The genes are TRBV20-1 and TRBJ1-1; D remains unclear. V lost 5 bases, J lost 1 base, and 5 bases lay in between. CDR1 and CDR2 from the germline V gene are DFQATT and SNEGSKA (reference sequence). The CDR3 consists of 11 residues. CDR3 sequence (DNA): TGCAGTGCTGCGGGGAACACTGAAGCTTTCTTT. It translates to CSAAGNTEAFF.

The chain has TRBV11-2 and TRBJ1-5; D might be TRBD1 (5 bases). Germline values: CDR1 SGHAT, CDR2 FQNNGV. The CDR3 is made up of 19 amino acids. V shed 4 bases and J shed 4 bases, with 26 bases lying between them. The CDR3 nucleotides read TGTGCCAGCAGCTCCTGGGGGTTAGAAGGGCCAAAAAGGAATCAGCCCCAGCATTTT. This encodes CASSSWGLEGPKRNQPQHF. Combining the CDR3 with reference TRBV11-2 and TRBJ1-5 gives the whole variable domain EAGVAQSPRYKIIEKRQSVAFWCNPISGHATLYWYQQILGQGPKLLIQFQNNGVVDDSQLPKDRFSAERLKGVDSTLKIQPAKLEDSAVYLCASSSWGLEGPKRNQPQHFGDGTRLSIL.

The chain has TRBV12-5 and TRBJ2-1; D is perhaps TRBD1 or TRBD2 (6 bases each). CDR1 is LGHNT, CDR2 FRNRAP, per germline. Trimming shortened V by 7 bases and J by 7 bases, and 17 bases separated the two germline ends. CDR3 length: 14 residues. CDR3 nucleotides: TGTGCTAGTGCCCCGGGGGCTGTTGTAAATGAGCAGTTCTTC. It translates to CASAPGAVVNEQFF.

This clone was seen only a few times. The V gene is TRBV7-9, the J gene TRBJ1-4, with D maybe TRBD1 (5 bases). From germline, CDR1 is SEHNR and CDR2 FQNEAQ (reference sequence). The CDR3 extends over 12 amino acids. V lost 10 bases and J lost 4, with 10 bases in between. The CDR3 here is CATVQGNEKLFF. The CDR3 DNA follows: TGTGCCACCGTGCAGGGTAATGAAAAACTGTTTTTT.

The chain employs TRBV6-5 and TRBJ1-5; TRBD1 matches at 7 bases. Germline CDR1 is MNHEY and CDR2 is SVGAGI. The trim removed 6 bases at V and 1 base at J, leaving 3 bases unmatched. The CDR3 runs to 14 residues. DNA for the CDR3: TGTGCCAGCAGGGAGGGGGCCAGCAATCAGCCCCAGCATTTT. Translation gives CASREGASNQPQHF.

The chain is built from TRBV9 and TRBJ2-6; D remains ambiguous. The CDR3 is made up of 13 amino acids. With 5 bases removed from V and 3 bases from J, the gap between germline ends came to 6 bases. CDR1 SGDLS and CDR2 YYNGEE come from the germline V gene. The chain's CDR3 is CASSPGGANVLTF. CDR3 coding DNA: TGTGCCAGCAGTCCCGGTGGGGCCAACGTCCTGACTTTC.

J is TRBJ2-6 and V is TRBV11-2; D is possibly TRBD1 (6 bases). The germline gives CDR1 SGHAT, CDR2 FQNNGV. The CDR3 is made up of 15 amino acids. V was trimmed by 5 bases and J by 4 bases, leaving 12 bases between them. Written as DNA, the CDR3 is TGTGCCAGCAGCCTGGACAGAACCGGGGCCAACGTCCTGACTTTC. It yields the protein CASSLDRTGANVLTF.

The rearrangement links TRBV6-6 to TRBJ2-7; D gene unclear. The CDR3 totals 11 residues. V shed 6 bases and J shed 2 bases, with 5 bases lying between them. CDR1 and CDR2 (germline): MNHNY, SVGAGI (reference sequence). CDR3 DNA sequence: TGTGCCAGCAGCGTAACCTACGAGCAGTACTTC. As protein: CASSVTYEQYF.

This clone has more than one count but fewer than ten. The chain has TRBV6-4 and TRBJ2-1, with D hard to call. Germline CDR1 is MRHNA and CDR2 is SNTAGT. This CDR3 has 15 amino acids. V lost 0 bases and J 0 bases, leaving 6 bases between the germline ends. The CDR3 DNA follows: TGTGCCAGCAGTGACTCAGTGGGCTCCTACAATGAGCAGTTCTTC. Protein sequence: CASSDSVGSYNEQFF.

The rearrangement joins TRBV29-1 to TRBJ1-4, with unresolved D. CDR3 length equals 12 residues. V lost 5 bases and J 2 bases, leaving 6 bases between the germline ends. Per the germline V gene, CDR1 is SQVTM and CDR2 is ANQGSEA. CDR3 amino acids: CSVLDTNEKLFF. The CDR3 DNA is TGCAGCGTTTTGGACACTAATGAAAAACTGTTTTTT.

The rearrangement uses TRBV18 and TRBJ1-1; D is perhaps TRBD1 (6 bases). Germline lookup yields CDR1 KGHSH and CDR2 LQKENI. The CDR3 has 16 residues. Trimming cost V 3 bases and J 0 bases, with 14 bases left between them. CDR3: CASSPDVGGLNTEAFF. DNA of the CDR3: TGTGCCAGCTCACCCGACGTAGGGGGACTGAACACTGAAGCTTTCTTT.

V usage is TRBV21-1 and J usage is TRBJ2-5; TRBD1 is taken as the D call from the table, unchecked against the DNA. TRBV21-1 is labeled a pseudogene. The CDR3 length is 12 residues. Here the CDR3 DNA reads TGTGCCAGCAGCGGGCGCAAAGAGACCCAGTACTTC. Its translation: CASSGRKETQYF.

This clone came up once. CDR3 protein: CASSQTQGGNEKLFF. The CDR3 DNA sequence: TGTGCCAGCAGCCAAACACAGGGGGGTAATGAAAAACTGTTTTTT. The rearrangement links TRBV4-2 to TRBJ1-4, with 8 bases matching TRBD1. CDR1 is LGHNA and CDR2 is YNFKEQ in the germline V gene. The CDR3 has 15 residues. Trimming cost V 2 bases and J 4 bases; bases outside gene matches: 3.

This chain uses TRBV6-1 with TRBJ2-2, with D perhaps matching TRBD2 (5 bases). Trimming stripped 4 bases from V and 7 bases from J, with 10 bases between. The germline gives CDR1 MNHNS, CDR2 SASEGT. CDR3 length: 13 amino acids. CDR3 loop: CASSGVSGGELFF. Here the CDR3 DNA reads TGTGCCAGCAGTGGGGTCAGCGGCGGGGAGCTGTTTTTT.

This clone was observed a handful of times. The CDR3 does not end in the conserved phenylalanine or tryptophan, so this is likely a read error. It is unclear where the CDR3 begins or ends on the DNA, so no DNA is shown, and the CDR3 is as TCRdb lists it. The V call is TRBV10-1, the J call TRBJ2-7. From germline, CDR1 is WNHNN and CDR2 SYGVQD (reference sequence). Counting both end residues, the CDR3 totals 10 amino acids. CDR3 loop: CASIGAHSCP.

This clone was counted a few times. The gene calls are TRBV30 and TRBJ2-1, with D perhaps TRBD1 (6 bases). Germline CDR1 is GTSNPN and CDR2 is SVGIG (reference sequence). There are 14 residues in the CDR3. V was trimmed by 6 bases and J by 2 bases, leaving 14 bases between them. CDR3 bases: TGTGCCTGCCGCCCCAGGACAGCCTACAATGAGCAGTTCTTC. Translating it yields CACRPRTAYNEQFF.

This clone was recorded a few times. V is TRBV7-2 and J is TRBJ1-1; TRBD1 might be the D (5 bases). With 2 bases removed from V and 9 bases from J, the gap between germline ends came to 13 bases. The germline CDR1 and CDR2 sequences are SGHTA and FQGNSA. This CDR3 spans 13 amino acids. The CDR3, as DNA: TGTGCCAGCAGCTTATTGGAGGGGTCGCAAGCTTTCTTT. Translating it yields CASSLLEGSQAFF. Filled out from reference TRBV7-2 and TRBJ1-1, the complete variable domain reads GAGVSQSPSNKVTEKGKDVELRCDPISGHTALYWYRQSLGQGLEFLIYFQGNSAPDKSGLPSDRFSAERTGGSVSTLTIQRTQQEDSAVYLCASSLLEGSQAFFGQGTRLTVV.

Many counts were recorded for this clone. J is TRBJ1-2 and V is TRBV28; 9 nucleotides agree with TRBD1. The V segment lost 6 bases and the J segment 7 bases; nucleotides outside the gene matches: 9. In germline, CDR1 is MDHEN, CDR2 SYDVKM. The CDR3 contains 14 residues. The CDR3 region has the DNA TGTGCCAGCAGGCCGGGACAGGGATCGAGTGGCTACACCTTC. Amino acid sequence: CASRPGQGSSGYTF.

The chain is built from TRBV5-6 and TRBJ1-6; D remains unclear. The CDR3 loop spans 16 amino acids. The V end was cut by 1 base, the J end by 7 bases, with 15 bases between. Germline lookup yields CDR1 SGHDT and CDR2 YYEEEE. In DNA, the CDR3 is TGTGCCAGCAGCTTGAGGCGGACTGCGGGAAATTCACCCCTCCACTTT. This encodes CASSLRRTAGNSPLHF.

There are a few counts of this clone. This chain links TRBV11-2 with TRBJ2-4, with D tentatively TRBD1 (6 bases). The germline V gene has CDR1 SGHAT and CDR2 FQNNGV. V dropped 3 bases and J dropped 4 bases, with 13 bases sitting between them. The CDR3 consists of 15 residues. The CDR3 is CASSFQGLMKNIQYF. CDR3 DNA sequence: TGTGCCAGCAGCTTTCAGGGGCTAATGAAAAACATTCAGTACTTC.

V and J are TRBV6-6 and TRBJ1-2; the match to TRBD1 covers 9 bases. The CDR3 consists of 14 residues. V shed 8 bases and J 3 bases; nucleotides not matched to a gene: 7. Germline V gene lookup returns CDR1 MNHNY and CDR2 SVGAGI (reference sequence). The CDR3: CASARTGVDYGYTF. In DNA form, the CDR3 reads TGTGCCAGCGCTCGGACAGGGGTAGACTATGGCTACACCTTC.

This clone has ten or more counts. The rearrangement links TRBV27 to TRBJ2-5, with D perhaps TRBD1 (6 bases). CDR3 length equals 15 residues. The germline gives CDR1 MNHEY, CDR2 SMNVEV (reference sequence). Between the trimmed V and J ends, which lost 6 bases and 3 bases, there was a span of 17 bases. The CDR3 loop is CASRGEQGNKETQYF. CDR3 nucleotide sequence: TGTGCCAGCAGAGGCGAACAGGGAAACAAAGAGACCCAGTACTTC.

The chain has TRBV5-1 and TRBJ1-5, with 8 positions matching TRBD1. The junction had 3 bases not matched to a gene; V was cut back by 0 bases and J by 4 bases. The CDR3 is 15 amino acids. Germline V gives CDR1 SGHRS, CDR2 YFSETQ. DNA for the CDR3: TGCGCCAGCAGCTTGGAAGGGACAGGAAATCAGCCCCAGCATTTT. The encoded protein is CASSLEGTGNQPQHF.

The chain links TRBV7-3 to TRBJ2-7; TRBD2 matches 11 bases. The CDR3 runs 15 residues. CDR1 is SGHTA and CDR2 is FQGTGA in the germline V gene. The V gene end was trimmed by 5 bases and the J gene end by 5 bases; junction bases not matched to a gene: 8. CDR3 protein: CASSPNSGGAHEQYF. As DNA, the CDR3 is TGTGCCAGCAGCCCCAATAGCGGGGGGGCCCACGAGCAGTACTTC.

This clone was observed a few times. The gene calls are TRBV5-1 and TRBJ2-5, with D unresolved. The CDR3 is 14 amino acids. Germline-derived CDR1 and CDR2 are SGHRS and YFSETQ. Trimming left V 3 bases short and J 1 base short, with 10 bases between. The CDR3 reads CASSSDGRQETQYF. As DNA, the CDR3 is TGCGCCAGCAGCTCGGATGGGCGCCAAGAGACCCAGTACTTC. Using reference TRBV5-1 and TRBJ2-5 for the parts outside the CDR3, the full variable domain is KAGVTQTPRYLIKTRGQQVTLSCSPISGHRSVSWYQQTPGQGLQFLFEYFSETQRNKGNFPGRFSGRQFSNSRSEMNVSTLELGDSALYLCASSSDGRQETQYFGPGTRLLVL.

This chain links TRBV14 with TRBJ2-5; 10 positions agree with TRBD1. V lost 0 bases, J lost 7 bases, and 11 bases stayed unmatched. This CDR3 has 17 amino acids. Germline lookup yields CDR1 SGHDN and CDR2 FVKESK. CDR3 sequence: CASSQEPGTGVGGTQYF. CDR3 nucleotides: TGTGCCAGCAGCCAAGAGCCGGGGACAGGGGTCGGTGGGACCCAGTACTTC.